This T cell receptor (beta chain) was sequenced for a study of T-cell reconstitution after alpha-beta-depleted transplantation in children (dated by TCRdb to the mid-2010s). Notes on the research overall: The study quantitatively tracked T-cell immune reconstitution after TCRalphabeta/CD19-depleted allogeneic hematopoietic cell transplantation in children using TCR repertoire profiling.

This clonotype appeared a few times. Its antigen target is currently unknown. Base qualities are not provided; no much larger clone lies one nucleotide away. The investigation overall reported the following: Apparently early alphabetaT-cell count recovery about two months after transplant reportedly relied on only several hundred rapidly expanded clones derived from non-depleted graft cells. The high TCRbeta diversity at day 60 in some patients was ascribed to recipient T cells and intrathymic progenitors that had survived conditioning. The frequencies of hyperexpanded clones fell over the following months, and after one year, T-cell counts and TCRbeta diversity were mostly attributed to newly produced T cells.

The library was produced with PCR. Sequencing used an Illumina HiSeq 2500. To normalize quantification of the TCRbeta repertoire, the TCR libraries were built with molecular barcoding that relied on unique molecular identifiers. TCRdb cleaned the public reads at Q25 with fastp, built clones with MiXCR and kept in-frame beta chains. CDR3 protein duplicates are merged, each entry listing the most common genes and DNA. This sample gives some 840,000 distinct CDR3 sequences in total; around 15% of them show up just once. In total, the top ten clones hold 5% of the sample. CDR1 is given as SGHVS and CDR2 as FNYEAQ, both from the germline V gene. Including the terminal cysteine and phenylalanine, the CDR3 comprises 12 residues. CDR3 DNA only is kept here, 36 bases in frame from base 1. The V end loses 4 bases and the J end loses 5 bases, and a stretch of 9 bases separates them. Read against the paper, the sample's treatment or condition label means: allogeneic hematopoietic cell transplantation with graft depleted of TCRalphabeta T cells and CD19 B cells. TCRalphabeta/CD19-depleted allogeneic hematopoietic cell grafts were given to the transplant recipients, all of whom were children.

Here the chain combines TRBV7-6 and TRBJ2-7; the D segment could be TRBD1, given 5 matching bases. The sequence was collected from a male patient younger than 18 who had a stem cell transplant for acute lymphoblastic leukemia, so the T cells may come from the graft donor. The input for sequencing was PBMCs, mostly from graft donor cells, taken 360 days after TCRalphabeta/CD19-depleted stem cell transplant. The bases are TGTGCCAGCAGCTCAGGGCTCCACGAGCAGTACTTC. The encoded protein is CASSSGLHEQYF.